The 3 T cell receptor beta chains in this list originate from one sample, sequenced in a study of T cells expressing NK-cell markers. TCRdb re-analyzed the 5' RACE reads; it lists each CDR3 protein once, without DNA. The repertoire shows 150,000 to 200,000 distinct CDR3 sequences; the top ten hold roughly 18%. Sequenced material: blood T cells: a sorted CD56 or NKG2C T cell subset, CD4+ or CD8+ T cells, or bulk PBMC T cells (not recorded which). The receptors originated from a woman between 18 and 70 years old in good health.

This chain joins TRBV3-1 and TRBJ1-6; TCRdb names TRBD1, which stays unverified in the absence of DNA. Germline V gives CDR1 LGHDT, CDR2 YNNKEL (reference sequence). The CDR3 runs 16 residues. The CDR3 loop reads CASSQDRRQGNSPLHF. Based on the CDR3 plus reference TRBV3-1 and TRBJ1-6, the full variable domain is DTAVSQTPKYLVTQMGNDKSIKCEQNLGHDTMYWYKQDSKKFLKIMFSYNNKELIINETVPNRFSPKSPDKAHLNLHINSLELGDSAVYFCASSQDRRQGNSPLHFGNGTRLTVT.

The chain links TRBV29-1 to TRBJ2-1; TCRdb's D call of TRBD1 is untestable without DNA. Germline CDR1 reads SQVTM; CDR2 reads ANQGSEA. The CDR3 extends over 14 amino acids. The CDR3 is CSVESPPGGNEQFF.

J is TRBJ2-7 and V is TRBV10-3. From germline, CDR1 is ENHRY and CDR2 SYGVKD. The CDR3 loop spans 14 amino acids. CDR3 protein: CAISIALGTYEQYF.